A single T cell receptor (beta chain) is shown here with its context. Its antigen is not known. The data belong to a study of T cells in Graves' hyperthyroidism and ophthalmopathy. Broader study findings: In the blood, most expanded thyroid clonotypes above 0.001 appeared as well. Prediction of ophthalmopathy progression came a median approximately 7 months pre-onset.

CDR1 and CDR2 (germline): DFQATT, SNEGSKA (reference sequence). Trimming took 2 bases from V and 6 from J, leaving 16 bases between them. The CDR3 is 14 residues long. It was RNA transcripts that yielded the amplified TCR beta CDR3 regions. HTBI primers were employed in a first-round RT-PCR of the TCR CDR3. Each CDR3 protein gets one entry after TCRdb re-called the multiplex PCR reads with MiXCR. The data show 550,000 to 600,000 distinct CDR3 sequences, with just over 45% seen just once and around a fifth held by the top ten. The diagnostic basis comprised clinical symptoms, serum thyroxine and TRAb, thyroid ultrasound and orbital computed tomography.

This receptor was obtained from an adult woman with Graves' disease, either hyperthyroidism or ophthalmopathy (not recorded which). The gene calls are TRBV20-1 and TRBJ1-2; D gene unclear. The sequencing sample was made of peripheral blood or thyroid tissue (not recorded which). As DNA, the CDR3 is TGCAGTGCTAGACTAGGTGGGGAATCGAATGGCTACACCTTC. Translated, it gives CSARLGGESNGYTF.